This passage covers 32 T cell receptor beta chains from one sample sequenced in a study of OX40 agonist ivuxolimab in advanced cancers. The repertoire was sequenced with immunoSEQ multiplex PCR; TCRdb's copy has only in-frame clones and lacks some. The data contain fewer than 40,000 clones, around 85% of them singletons. The sample in question was CD4+ or CD8+ T cells sorted from blood, obtained in a trial of the OX40 agonist ivuxolimab. Receptors originate from an adult with an advanced solid tumor such as melanoma, head and neck, liver or kidney cancer.

The gene calls are TRBV6-4 and TRBJ2-3, with a weak D call TRBD1 (6 bases). V shed 2 bases and J shed 5 bases, with 11 bases lying between them. Germline CDR1 and CDR2: MRHNA and SNTAGT. CDR3 length: 14 residues. The CDR3 DNA is TGTGCCAGCAGTGACGATTCAGGGGAAGATACGCAGTATTTT. The encoded protein is CASSDDSGEDTQYF.

The V gene is TRBV5-1, the J gene TRBJ1-1; TRBD1 matches at 7 bases. The germline gives CDR1 SGHRS, CDR2 YFSETQ. This CDR3 comprises 14 residues. The V and J ends lost 2 bases and 4 bases, in that order; junction bases with no gene match: 5. CDR3 sequence: CASSLRGLGTEAFF. DNA of the CDR3: TGCGCCAGCAGCTTAAGGGGGCTGGGCACTGAAGCTTTCTTT.

The CDR3 DNA sequence: TGCGCCAGCAGCCAATTTGGCAGGGAAGCCTCCTACAATGAGCAGTTCTTC. This encodes CASSQFGREASYNEQFF. This sequence joins TRBV4-1 and TRBJ2-1; weak D call: TRBD1 (5 bases). Germline V CDR1 and CDR2: MGHRA, YSYEKL. The V end was cut by 2 bases, the J end by 0 bases, with 14 bases between. The CDR3 is 17 residues long.

This clone was detected a few times. The chain has TRBV7-9 and TRBJ1-1; D is unresolved. There are 16 residues in the CDR3. CDR1 SEHNR and CDR2 FQNEAQ come from the germline V gene (reference sequence). Deletions cut 6 bases from V and 7 bases from J, with 24 bases between. The CDR3 nucleotides are TGTGCCAGCAGTCTAGAACGATGGGAATCGGGAAATGAAGCTTTCTTT. It encodes CASSLERWESGNEAFF.

The chain recombines TRBV10-3 with TRBJ2-1, with D perhaps matching TRBD1 or TRBD2 (6 bases each). Trimming left V 7 bases short and J 5 bases short, with 12 bases between. Germline V CDR1 and CDR2: ENHRY, SYGVKD. The CDR3 is made up of 13 amino acids. CDR3 sequence (DNA): TGTGCCATCACTGGGGGGCCGAACAATGAGCAGTTCTTC. Translating gives CAITGGPNNEQFF.

V usage is TRBV27 and J usage is TRBJ1-1; tentatively, D is TRBD1 (5 bases). The CDR3 loop spans 15 amino acids. With 6 bases removed from V and 3 bases from J, the gap between germline ends came to 17 bases. Germline V lookup: CDR1 MNHEY, CDR2 SMNVEV (reference sequence). CDR3 protein: CASRPGTAEDTEAFF. DNA of the CDR3: TGTGCCAGCAGACCAGGGACCGCCGAGGACACTGAAGCTTTCTTT.

This clone was recorded a few times. V usage is TRBV18 and J usage is TRBJ2-6; D is perhaps TRBD1 or TRBD2 (5 bases each). V was cut by 1 base and J by 4 bases, with 11 bases left in between. The CDR3 consists of 16 residues. Germline V gene data show CDR1 as KGHSH and CDR2 as LQKENI. The CDR3 sequence: CASSPLSGQGANVLTF. The CDR3 DNA follows: TGTGCCAGCTCACCACTCTCGGGGCAGGGGGCCAACGTCCTGACTTTC.

The chain is built from TRBV25-1 and TRBJ2-2; D is ambiguous. Per the germline V gene, CDR1 is MGHDK and CDR2 is SYGVNS. Trimming pared 4 bases from V and 6 bases from J, leaving 12 bases between. The CDR3 has 14 residues. This CDR3 reads CASSAQESSGELFF. The CDR3 coding sequence is TGTGCCAGCAGTGCGCAAGAGTCCTCCGGGGAGCTGTTTTTT.

The CDR3 region has the DNA TGTGCCAGTAGTATGGTAGCACCGCAGGGGGCCAACGTCCTGACTTTC. This encodes CASSMVAPQGANVLTF. The V and J genes are TRBV19 and TRBJ2-6; D unclear. Per germline, CDR1 LNHDA and CDR2 SQIVND (reference sequence). CDR3 length equals 16 residues. The V end was cut by 3 bases, the J end by 4 bases, with 13 bases between.

The rearrangement links TRBV11-2 to TRBJ2-3; no clear D gene. CDR3 length equals 13 residues. Germline CDR1 SGHAT, CDR2 FQNNGV. V was clipped by 4 bases and J by 1 base, with 6 bases between them. CDR3 amino acids: CASSSLRTDTQYF. CDR3 nucleotides: TGTGCCAGCAGCTCGCTCCGCACAGATACGCAGTATTTT.

The rearrangement uses TRBV18 and TRBJ1-1; a weak D match, TRBD1 (6 bases). The CDR3 covers 12 residues. The V end lost 8 bases, the J end lost 4 bases, and 11 bases lay between the germline ends. The germline V gene encodes CDR1 KGHSH and CDR2 LQKENI. The CDR3 here is CASKGGTTEAFF. CDR3 DNA: TGTGCCAGCAAGGGGGGGACCACTGAAGCTTTCTTT.

DNA of the CDR3: TGTGCCAGTAGCCCCACGGGACAGGGGGGCTACGAGCAGTACTTC. Its protein is CASSPTGQGGYEQYF. The chain recombines TRBV19 with TRBJ2-7, with 11 nucleotides matching TRBD1. V trimming: 6 bases; J trimming: 3 bases; junction bases outside the gene matches: 7. Germline lookup yields CDR1 LNHDA and CDR2 SQIVND (reference sequence). CDR3 length: 15 amino acids.

This clone was observed a single time. This chain connects TRBV29-1 to TRBJ2-1; D uncertain. This CDR3 has 14 residues. With 1 base removed from V and 5 bases from J, the gap between germline ends came to 12 bases. Germline loops: CDR1 SQVTM, CDR2 ANQGSEA. The CDR3 sequence: CSVEASGFDNEQFF. The CDR3 nucleotides read TGCAGCGTTGAAGCATCCGGGTTCGACAATGAGCAGTTCTTC.

The chain employs TRBV6-5 and TRBJ1-1; TRBD1 aligns across 7 bases. Germline V gene lookup returns CDR1 MNHEY and CDR2 SVGAGI. This CDR3 contains 13 residues. Losses at the gene ends were 5 bases for V and 4 bases for J; bases not matched to a gene: 4. In DNA form, the CDR3 reads TGTGCCAGCAGTGAAGCAGGGGGCACTGAAGCTTTCTTT. It yields the protein CASSEAGGTEAFF.

The chain joins TRBV6-1 to TRBJ1-2; weak D call: TRBD1 (6 bases). V dropped 5 bases and J dropped 5 bases, with 15 bases sitting between them. The CDR3 totals 14 residues. Germline assignment: CDR1 MNHNS and CDR2 SASEGT. CDR3 in amino acids: CASSSLRTGYGYTF. The CDR3 DNA follows: TGTGCCAGCAGTTCCCTACGTACAGGGTATGGCTACACCTTC.

The gene calls are TRBV5-8 and TRBJ1-5, with D unresolved. The CDR3 has 16 residues. The germline gives CDR1 SGHTS, CDR2 YDEGEE. Trimming left V 4 bases short and J 3 bases short, with 17 bases between. CDR3 nucleotide sequence: TGTGCCAGCAGCGGTTACCCCGGCCAAATCAATCAGCCCCAGCATTTT. It specifies CASSGYPGQINQPQHF.

The chain is built from TRBV14 and TRBJ1-2; D might be TRBD1 (6 bases). V was pared by 7 bases and J by 4 bases, with 13 bases between. Germline-derived CDR1 and CDR2 are SGHDN and FVKESK. The CDR3 is made up of 13 amino acids. CDR3 sequence reads: CASTRGQIYGYTF. As DNA, the CDR3 is TGTGCCAGCACCCGGGGGCAGATCTATGGCTACACCTTC.

The chain carries TRBV19 and TRBJ1-1; no clear D gene. CDR3 length: 11 residues. V lost 7 bases and J lost 2, with 5 bases in between. Germline CDR1 reads LNHDA; CDR2 reads SQIVND (reference sequence). This CDR3 reads CASNTNTEAFF. DNA of the CDR3: TGTGCCAGTAATACCAACACTGAAGCTTTCTTT.

This chain connects TRBV30 to TRBJ1-2; D is perhaps TRBD1 (5 bases). Trimming took 1 base from V and 5 from J, leaving 8 bases between them. This CDR3 spans 12 amino acids. Germline V gives CDR1 GTSNPN, CDR2 SVGIG (reference sequence). The CDR3 DNA reads TGTGCCTGGAGTGGGGGCTCTTATGGCTACACCTTC. It yields the protein CAWSGGSYGYTF.

The chain joins TRBV18 to TRBJ1-2; the D gene is possibly TRBD1 (5 bases). Trimming removed 2 bases from V and 5 bases from J, with 15 bases in between. Per germline, CDR1 KGHSH and CDR2 LQKENI. This CDR3 has 15 residues. CDR3 nucleotides: TGTGCCAGCTCACCAGGAGCGACAGTCCTTTATGGCTACACCTTC. Amino acids: CASSPGATVLYGYTF.

The chain joins TRBV29-1 to TRBJ2-2; D not resolved. Germline V gives CDR1 SQVTM, CDR2 ANQGSEA. Trimming cost V 3 bases and J 0 bases, with 8 bases left between them. The CDR3 is made up of 14 amino acids. The CDR3 loop is CSVDGLANTGELFF. The DNA for the CDR3 is TGCAGCGTTGACGGTCTAGCGAACACCGGGGAGCTGTTTTTT.

The J gene is TRBJ2-6, the V gene TRBV5-5; no clear D gene. The CDR3 length is 15 residues. Germline loops: CDR1 SGHKS, CDR2 YYEKEE (reference sequence). Trimming removed 2 bases from V and 0 bases from J, with 6 bases in between. The CDR3 reads CASSFGPSGANVLTF. CDR3 nucleotides: TGTGCCAGCAGCTTCGGGCCCTCTGGGGCCAACGTCCTGACTTTC.

This chain joins TRBV19 and TRBJ2-1; D is tentatively TRBD1 or TRBD2 (5 bases each). CDR3 length equals 15 residues. From germline, CDR1 is LNHDA and CDR2 SQIVND (reference sequence). Trimming took 5 bases from V and 4 from J, leaving 15 bases between them. The CDR3 region is CASSRGQASYNEQFF. The DNA of the CDR3 is TGTGCCAGTAGTCGGGGCCAGGCCTCTTACAATGAGCAGTTCTTC.

This clone has a handful of counts. The chain has TRBV28 and TRBJ2-1; TRBD2 matches at 12 bases. This CDR3 contains 19 residues. In germline, CDR1 is MDHEN, CDR2 SYDVKM. V lost 4 bases, J lost 8 bases, and 18 bases stayed unmatched. The CDR3 here is CASSSVVQGATSGGDEQFF. CDR3 DNA: TGTGCCAGCAGTTCAGTAGTACAGGGGGCGACTAGCGGGGGAGATGAGCAGTTCTTC.

This clone was observed a few times. This chain links TRBV29-1 with TRBJ1-1; 7 nucleotides match TRBD1. Per germline, CDR1 SQVTM and CDR2 ANQGSEA. V dropped 8 bases and J dropped 8; count of bases not matched to a gene: 8. The CDR3 loop spans 11 amino acids. The CDR3 DNA follows: TGCAGCATCTTGACAGGGACGGAAGCTTTCTTT. Its translation: CSILTGTEAFF.

The chain links TRBV7-6 to TRBJ1-2; 7 bases match TRBD1. The germline gives CDR1 SGHVS, CDR2 FNYEAQ. Trimming took 5 bases from V and 5 from J; bases not matched to a gene: 17. The CDR3 contains 17 residues. The CDR3 sequence is CASSKTQGLPFGYGYTF. The CDR3 DNA sequence: TGTGCCAGCAGCAAGACACAGGGGCTCCCTTTTGGGTATGGCTACACCTTC.

The rearrangement joins TRBV6-6 to TRBJ2-7, with D perhaps assigned TRBD1 or TRBD2 (6 bases each). The CDR3 length is 12 residues. CDR1 and CDR2 from the germline V gene are MNHNY and SVGAGI (reference sequence). With 11 bases removed from V and 5 bases from J, the gap between germline ends came to 16 bases. CDR3 residues: CAAGPGEDEQYF. The CDR3 DNA sequence: TGTGCCGCGGGGCCAGGGGAGGACGAGCAGTACTTC.

This clone occurred a few times. The rearrangement links TRBV7-3 to TRBJ1-2, with 10 bases fitting TRBD1. Trimming took 4 bases from V and 5 from J; bases not matched to a gene: 4. Germline V gene data show CDR1 as SGHTA and CDR2 as FQGTGA. The CDR3 extends over 14 amino acids. The CDR3 coding sequence is TGTGCCAGCAGCTCGACAGGGGGCGCGTATGGCTACACCTTC. Amino acid sequence: CASSSTGGAYGYTF. The complete variable domain, with remaining parts taken from reference TRBV7-3 and TRBJ1-2, reads GAGVSQTPSNKVTEKGKYVELRCDPISGHTALYWYRQSLGQGPEFLIYFQGTGAADDSGLPNDRFFAVRPEGSVSTLKIQRTERGDSAVYLCASSSTGGAYGYTFGSGTRLTVV.

This chain uses TRBV9 with TRBJ1-1; 7 bases map to TRBD1. The CDR3 is made up of 17 amino acids. From germline, CDR1 is SGDLS and CDR2 YYNGEE. V gave up 0 bases and J gave up 5 bases; unmatched junction bases: 13. CDR3 sequence: CASSVEWEGASRTEAFF. CDR3 in DNA: TGTGCCAGCAGCGTAGAGTGGGAGGGGGCAAGTCGGACTGAAGCTTTCTTT.

This clone was detected only a few times. The rearrangement joins TRBV2 to TRBJ2-1; TRBD1 aligns across 9 bases. Germline trimming cut 6 bases from V and 5 bases from J; bases unmatched to any gene: 2. There are 13 residues in the CDR3. CDR1 is SNHLY, CDR2 FYNNEI, per germline. In DNA form, the CDR3 reads TGTGCCAGCAGCCGGGACAGGGACAATGAGCAGTTCTTC. Translating gives CASSRDRDNEQFF.

The J gene is TRBJ2-1, the V gene TRBV4-2, with 13 positions matching TRBD2. The CDR3 has 19 residues. Germline V lookup: CDR1 LGHNA, CDR2 YNFKEQ. The V and J ends lost 5 bases and 0 bases, in that order; junction bases with no gene match: 10. The CDR3 loop is CASSDRLAGGPSSYNEQFF. CDR3 sequence (DNA): TGTGCCAGCAGCGATAGACTAGCGGGGGGTCCTAGCTCCTACAATGAGCAGTTCTTC.

The chain combines TRBV7-2 with TRBJ1-1; weak D call: TRBD1 (6 bases). CDR3 size: 15 residues. Germline assignment: CDR1 SGHTA and CDR2 FQGNSA. V lost 5 bases and J 6 bases, leaving 19 bases between the germline ends. The CDR3 sequence: CASSRRGASDAEAFF. In nucleotides, the CDR3 is TGTGCCAGCAGCCGGAGGGGGGCTTCCGACGCTGAAGCTTTCTTT.